A selection of T cell receptor beta chains follows, all from one sample in a study of radiotherapy plus CTLA-4 blockade in lung cancer. The data were produced by immunoSEQ multiplex PCR, yet TCRdb's version contains in-frame clones alone and is incomplete. Among about 66,000 clones listed, roughly four fifths were seen once. This specimen was peripheral blood, taken from a patient treated with radiotherapy plus ipilimumab. The receptors derive from a human donor with non-small cell lung cancer who had a partial response to radiotherapy plus ipilimumab. CDR3s include the opening cysteine and the closing phenylalanine or tryptophan. D genes are given only for firm matches. Rows may omit the clone size; those that give it use once, few, many or a size class.

-,TRBJ2-3,TRBV25-1,TRBD1,CASSESGTGLGGTQYF,TGTGCCAGCAGTGAATCTGGGACAGGGCTTGGTGGTACGCAGTATTTT
-,TRBJ2-5,TRBV9,TRBD1,CASSFGTGGASETQYF,TGTGCCAGCAGCTTCGGGACAGGGGGCGCTTCCGAGACCCAGTACTTC
once,TRBJ1-2,TRBV28,TRBD1,CATYRGYDGYTF,TGTGCCACCTACAGGGGTTACGATGGCTACACCTTC
-,TRBJ2-7,TRBV18,TRBD1,CASSPTTGGTYEQYF,TGTGCCAGCTCACCGACGACAGGGGGGACCTACGAGCAGTACTTC
-,TRBJ2-5,TRBV9,-,CASNLGGGRETQYF,TGTGCCAGCAACCTAGGAGGAGGACGGGAGACCCAGTACTTC
-,TRBJ2-7,TRBV7-3,-,CASSPGVGYEQYF,TGTGCCAGCTCCCCGGGAGTAGGGTACGAGCAGTACTTC
-,TRBJ2-2,TRBV15,-,CATSRDRDFRTGELFF,TGTGCCACCAGCAGAGATAGAGACTTTCGCACCGGGGAGCTGTTTTTT
-,TRBJ1-4,TRBV7-9,TRBD1,CASSFLRDRGNEKLFF,TGTGCCAGCAGCTTCCTCCGGGACAGGGGGAATGAAAAACTGTTTTTT
once,TRBJ2-7,TRBV28,TRBD1,CASRRTGVDEQYF,TGTGCCAGCAGGAGGACAGGGGTTGACGAGCAGTACTTC
-,TRBJ1-2,TRBV6-1,-,CASYPAAVNYGYTF,TGTGCCAGCTACCCAGCGGCAGTTAACTATGGCTACACCTTC
-,TRBJ1-2,TRBV28,-,CASSLGGGLYGYTF,TGTGCCAGCAGTTTAGGGGGGGGTCTATATGGCTACACCTTC
few,TRBJ1-5,TRBV19,-,CASSPPRGNQPQHF,TGTGCCAGTAGCCCCCCCAGGGGCAATCAGCCCCAGCATTTT
-,TRBJ2-7,TRBV5-1,TRBD2,CASSLVVRLATSYEQYF,TGCGCCAGCAGCTTGGTGGTTCGACTAGCGACCTCCTACGAGCAGTACTTC
once,TRBJ2-7,TRBV5-1,TRBD1,CASSGDRGQIYEQYF,TGCGCCAGCAGCGGGGACAGGGGGCAGATTTACGAGCAGTACTTC
few,TRBJ2-2,TRBV7-2,TRBD2,CASSRTSGFPNTGELFF,TGTGCCAGCAGCCGGACTAGCGGGTTCCCGAACACCGGGGAGCTGTTTTTT
once,TRBJ2-2,TRBV2,TRBD2,CASKTGTSPTGELFF,TGTGCCAGCAAAACCGGGACTAGTCCCACCGGGGAGCTGTTTTTT